This TCR beta chain was recovered during a study of shared clonotypes between healthy human individuals. Study-wide results and caveats: Naive subsets typically showed greater estimated richness than memory subsets.

Germline lookup yields CDR1 MNHEY and CDR2 SMNVEV (reference sequence). CDR3 size: 18 residues. V lost 6 bases to trimming and J lost 0 bases; unmatched junction nucleotides: 16. Positively selected for CCR7, the CD45RO-negative cells used as naive CD8 cells excluded terminally differentiated effector memory CD45RA+ cells. For every subset, genomic DNA was evenly distributed across several immunoSEQ plates. Repertoires were generated with immunoSEQ multiplex PCR, while TCRdb's copy carries only in-frame clones and drops some. The sample includes about 2.2 million clones, around 93% seen only once; the top ten take approximately 1.7%. Notes on this clone: No antigen is known for it.

The clonotype originates from a man aged 18 to 29 in good health. Some clones in this sample may be carry-over from other donors' samples. The chain recombines TRBV27 with TRBJ1-2, with TRBD1 matching 7 bases. Sequenced input: naive CD8+ T cells from PBMCs. The DNA of the CDR3 is TGTGCCAGCAGGGCACCCTTCTTTTGGGACAGCTCTAACTATGGCTACACCTTC. It codes for CASRAPFFWDSSNYGYTF.